The 18 T cell receptor beta chains given below trace back to one sample, sequenced in a study of blood T cell repertoires in COVID-19. Sequencing was performed with immunoSEQ multiplex PCR; in TCRdb, only in-frame clones are kept and a portion is missing. The table lists about 220,000 clones, about 88% of them singletons. Sequenced material: PBMCs or T cells enriched from blood (not recorded which). Every receptor here comes from a woman in her twenties or thirties who had recovered from COVID-19.

This rearrangement joins TRBV5-1 to TRBJ2-3; D not resolved. Germline lookup yields CDR1 SGHRS and CDR2 YFSETQ. V was trimmed by 2 bases and J by 4 bases, leaving 11 bases between them. The CDR3 has 14 residues. Here the CDR3 reads CASSFGQVADTQYF. CDR3 coding DNA: TGCGCCAGCAGCTTTGGGCAGGTGGCAGATACGCAGTATTTT.

This chain links TRBV6-5 with TRBJ1-4; 8 nucleotides line up with TRBD1. The germline V gene has CDR1 MNHEY and CDR2 SVGAGI. The CDR3 extends over 15 amino acids. The trim removed 6 bases at V and 6 bases at J, leaving 9 bases unmatched. In DNA form, the CDR3 reads TGTGCCAGCAGAAACACAGGGGGACGGGATGAAAAACTGTTTTTT. It yields the protein CASRNTGGRDEKLFF.

This chain connects TRBV9 to TRBJ2-2; TRBD2 matches 7 bases. With V trimmed by 7 bases and J by 5 bases, 8 bases remained unmatched. Germline V lookup: CDR1 SGDLS, CDR2 YYNGEE. There are 14 residues in the CDR3. The DNA of the CDR3 is TGTGCCAGCTCTCCGGGGGGAAGTACCGGGGAGCTGTTTTTT. Encoded protein: CASSPGGSTGELFF.

The chain recombines TRBV2 with TRBJ2-3, with 9 bases aligning to TRBD2. CDR1 and CDR2 (germline): SNHLY, FYNNEI. The CDR3 contains 15 residues. The junction had 6 bases not matched to a gene; V was cut back by 5 bases and J by 3 bases. The CDR3 nucleotides read TGTGCCAGCAGTATCTTGCGGGGGGGGACAGATACGCAGTATTTT. As protein: CASSILRGGTDTQYF.

The J gene is TRBJ2-1, the V gene TRBV7-9; weak D call: TRBD2 (7 bases). The ends were cut back, 3 bases at V and 5 bases at J, with 17 bases in the middle. Germline V gene data show CDR1 as SEHNR and CDR2 as FQNEAQ (reference sequence). CDR3 length: 16 residues. As DNA, the CDR3 is TGTGCCAGCAGCTTTCGATCACAGGGAGGGGACAATGAGCAGTTCTTC. Translation gives CASSFRSQGGDNEQFF.

The chain is built from TRBV7-2 and TRBJ1-2, with 7 nucleotides matching TRBD1. This CDR3 is built from 16 residues. Germline V lookup: CDR1 SGHTA, CDR2 FQGNSA. Trimming cost V 4 bases and J 2 bases; bases outside gene matches: 10. The chain's CDR3 is CASSSPQQGRNYGYTF. The CDR3 coding sequence is TGTGCCAGCAGCTCCCCCCAACAGGGGAGGAACTATGGCTACACCTTC.

J is TRBJ2-7 and V is TRBV6-5; D uncertain. Germline-derived CDR1 and CDR2 are MNHEY and SVGAGI. There are 14 residues in the CDR3. Trimming took off 8 bases at V and 0 bases at J, with 14 bases between the two ends. The CDR3 spells CASAEARISYEQYF. The CDR3 nucleotides are TGTGCCAGCGCGGAAGCCAGAATCTCCTACGAGCAGTACTTC.

V and J are TRBV5-1 and TRBJ2-4; D may be TRBD1 (7 bases). CDR1 is SGHRS and CDR2 is YFSETQ in the germline V gene. There are 18 residues in the CDR3. V was pared by 1 base and J by 6 bases, with 23 bases between. CDR3 nucleotides: TGCGCCAGCAGCTTGCAACAGGGGACCCCCCACGGGGGAAACATTCAGTACTTC. Protein sequence: CASSLQQGTPHGGNIQYF. The whole variable domain, filled in from reference TRBV5-1 and TRBJ2-4, reads KAGVTQTPRYLIKTRGQQVTLSCSPISGHRSVSWYQQTPGQGLQFLFEYFSETQRNKGNFPGRFSGRQFSNSRSEMNVSTLELGDSALYLCASSLQQGTPHGGNIQYFGAGTRLSVL.

The rearrangement joins TRBV4-3 to TRBJ1-1, with 7 bases identical to TRBD1. After removal of 7 bases from V and 5 bases from J, the junction contained 10 bases not matched to a gene. This CDR3 region has 14 residues. Germline V gene lookup returns CDR1 LGHNA and CDR2 YSLEER. This chain's CDR3 is CASKVDRIATEAFF. The CDR3 nucleotides are TGCGCCAGCAAGGTGGACAGGATTGCGACTGAAGCTTTCTTT.

The rearrangement uses TRBV14 and TRBJ2-1; 13 nucleotides align to TRBD2. V shed 3 bases, J shed 1 base, and the junction held 3 bases outside the gene matches. The germline V gene has CDR1 SGHDN and CDR2 FVKESK. CDR3 length equals 17 residues. The CDR3, as DNA: TGTGCCAGCAGCCATACTAGCGGGGGGGCGTCCTACAATGAGCAGTTCTTC. Protein product: CASSHTSGGASYNEQFF.

The chain carries TRBV5-6 and TRBJ2-5, with 10 nucleotides matching TRBD2. The length of the CDR3 is 15 residues. Germline-derived CDR1 and CDR2 are SGHDT and YYEEEE. The J segment lost 4 bases and the V segment lost 5 bases, leaving 8 bases of the junction unmatched. CDR3 amino acids: CASRETLAGSETQYF. CDR3 DNA: TGTGCCAGCAGAGAAACACTAGCGGGGTCAGAGACCCAGTACTTC.

The V and J genes are TRBV29-1 and TRBJ1-1; 9 bases fit TRBD1. This CDR3 is 13 amino acids long. Germline V gene lookup returns CDR1 SQVTM and CDR2 ANQGSEA. V lost 7 bases and J lost 6; bases outside the gene matches: 9. CDR3 loop: CSDLQGASAEAFF. The CDR3 DNA sequence: TGCAGCGACTTACAGGGGGCGAGCGCTGAAGCTTTCTTT.

This clone was detected only once. The gene calls are TRBV7-3 and TRBJ2-2; 14 bases align to TRBD2. The CDR3 has 19 amino acids. Germline-derived CDR1 and CDR2 are SGHTA and FQGTGA. J was trimmed by 0 bases and V by 8 bases; bases with no gene match: 11. The CDR3 region has the DNA TGTGCCAGCGGTAACTCGGGACTAGCGGGGGACACGAACACCGGGGAGCTGTTTTTT. Its protein is CASGNSGLAGDTNTGELFF.

The chain couples TRBV4-3 to TRBJ1-1; D call uncertain. This CDR3 contains 13 residues. CDR1 is LGHNA and CDR2 is YSLEER in the germline V gene. The V and J ends lost 4 bases and 4 bases respectively, with 10 bases between them. As DNA, the CDR3 is TGCGCCAGCAGCCCGGTGGAGGGCACTGAAGCTTTCTTT. Protein: CASSPVEGTEAFF.

This chain links TRBV4-2 with TRBJ2-1, with 7 bases identical to TRBD1. This CDR3 is built from 13 residues. The V gene's germline CDR1 is LGHNA and CDR2 YNFKEQ. V shed 0 bases, J shed 8 bases, and the junction held 1 base outside the gene matches. The CDR3 nucleotides are TGTGCCAGCAGCCAAGATAGGGGGCATGAGCAGTTCTTC. Translation: CASSQDRGHEQFF.

The gene calls are TRBV6-5 and TRBJ1-6, with a tentative D call TRBD1 (6 bases). In germline, CDR1 is MNHEY, CDR2 SVGAGI. The CDR3 sequence is 14 residues long. Trimming stripped 2 bases from V and 7 bases from J, with 9 bases between. CDR3 residues: CASSYGGSNSPLHF. The CDR3 DNA reads as TGTGCCAGCAGTTACGGGGGCAGCAATTCACCCCTCCACTTT.

The CDR3 nucleotides are TGTGCCAGCAGCTCCAGTGTAAGCTCCTACGAGCAGTACTTC. This translates into CASSSSVSSYEQYF. The chain uses TRBV7-6 and TRBJ2-7; the D is unclear. Trimming cost V 4 bases and J 0 bases, with 10 bases left between them. In germline, CDR1 is SGHVS, CDR2 FNYEAQ. CDR3 length: 14 residues.

The rearrangement links TRBV7-8 to TRBJ2-3; 10 nucleotides align to TRBD2. This CDR3 region has 15 residues. Germline V lookup: CDR1 SGHVS, CDR2 FQNEAQ. Trimming took 5 bases from V and 7 from J; bases not matched to a gene: 9. The CDR3 region is CASSLTSGAGHTQYF. DNA of the CDR3: TGTGCCAGCAGCCTTACTAGCGGGGCCGGGCATACGCAGTATTTT.